Each of the 19 T cell receptor beta chains below was sequenced from the same sample in a study of cytomegalovirus exposure and HLA in healthy donors. The PCR contained 60 Vbeta and 13 Jbeta primers. The data were produced by immunoSEQ multiplex PCR, yet TCRdb's version contains in-frame clones alone and is incomplete. This sample carries approximately 150,000 clones, approximately 79% of them seen once, and the ten largest clones take less than 8%. Material: PBMCs. Every receptor here comes from a man aged 35-49 years in good health and CMV-seropositive.

The chain is built from TRBV7-2 and TRBJ2-7; 10 bases are shared with TRBD2. Unmatched junction bases numbered 3, after V lost 5 bases and J lost 2 bases. The V gene's germline CDR1 is SGHTA and CDR2 FQGNSA. This CDR3 has 14 amino acids. This CDR3 reads CASSPSGSTYEQYF. The DNA of the CDR3 is TGTGCCAGCAGCCCTAGCGGGAGTACCTACGAGCAGTACTTC. The full variable domain, rest sourced from reference TRBV7-2 and TRBJ2-7, is GAGVSQSPSNKVTEKGKDVELRCDPISGHTALYWYRQSLGQGLEFLIYFQGNSAPDKSGLPSDRFSAERTGGSVSTLTIQRTQQEDSAVYLCASSPSGSTYEQYFGPGTRLTVT.

This clone has only a few counts. V is TRBV14 and J is TRBJ2-5; D unclear. This CDR3 comprises 16 residues. Germline loops: CDR1 SGHDN, CDR2 FVKESK. The V end lost 1 base, the J end lost 2 bases, and 14 bases lay between the germline ends. CDR3 bases: TGTGCCAGCAGCCAAGTTCGAGGTGTGGTGCAAGAGACCCAGTACTTC. Protein product: CASSQVRGVVQETQYF.

The CDR3 is CASSFGGTSATIQYF. CDR3 bases: TGCGCCAGCAGCTTTGGGGGGACCTCCGCTACCATTCAGTACTTC. The chain combines TRBV5-1 with TRBJ2-4; a possible D gene is TRBD2 (6 bases). The CDR3 length is 15 residues. The germline V gene encodes CDR1 SGHRS and CDR2 YFSETQ. Between the trimmed V and J ends, which lost 2 bases and 9 bases, there was a span of 18 bases. The complete variable domain, with remaining parts taken from reference TRBV5-1 and TRBJ2-4, reads KAGVTQTPRYLIKTRGQQVTLSCSPISGHRSVSWYQQTPGQGLQFLFEYFSETQRNKGNFPGRFSGRQFSNSRSEMNVSTLELGDSALYLCASSFGGTSATIQYFGAGTRLSVL.

CDR3 DNA: TGCGCCAGCAGTACCGGGACTACACCTGGCGAGCAGTACTTC. Its translation: CASSTGTTPGEQYF. The chain uses TRBV10-1 and TRBJ2-7, with 7 bases matching TRBD2. The CDR3 is 14 amino acids. The germline gives CDR1 WNHNN, CDR2 SYGVQD (reference sequence). Germline trimming cut 5 bases from V and 6 bases from J; bases unmatched to any gene: 10.

The chain joins TRBV2 to TRBJ2-1; D uncertain. The CDR3 runs 15 residues. Trimming shortened V by 4 bases and J by 4 bases, and 14 bases separated the two germline ends. CDR1 is SNHLY and CDR2 is FYNNEI in the germline V gene. In DNA form, the CDR3 reads TGTGCCAGCAGTGGATCTACCGCCAGGTACAATGAGCAGTTCTTC. This codes for CASSGSTARYNEQFF. The variable domain in full, with the rest retrieved from reference TRBV2 and TRBJ2-1, is EPEVTQTPSHQVTQMGQEVILRCVPISNHLYFYWYRQILGQKVEFLVSFYNNEISEKSEIFDDQFSVERPDGSNFTLKIRSTKLEDSAMYFCASSGSTARYNEQFFGPGTRLTVL.

The rearrangement links TRBV4-1 to TRBJ1-5; 7 nucleotides line up with TRBD1. V shed 1 base and J 4 bases; nucleotides not matched to a gene: 1. The CDR3 is 14 residues long. Germline CDR1 MGHRA, CDR2 YSYEKL. The CDR3 reads CASSQAGGNQPQHF. The CDR3 DNA follows: TGCGCCAGCAGCCAAGCAGGGGGAAATCAGCCCCAGCATTTT.

This clone occurred once. The chain employs TRBV6-1 and TRBJ1-2; no clear D gene. The CDR3 extends over 11 amino acids. V was cut by 6 bases and J by 4 bases, with 6 bases left in between. Germline V gives CDR1 MNHNS, CDR2 SASEGT. CDR3 sequence: CASSERYGYTF. CDR3 DNA: TGTGCCAGCAGCGAACGCTATGGCTACACCTTC.

In DNA, the CDR3 is TGTGCCAGCTCCACCAAGGCGGGAGCCTACAATGAGCAGTTCTTC. The encoded protein is CASSTKAGAYNEQFF. The chain couples TRBV5-4 to TRBJ2-1; 7 bases are shared with TRBD2. The germline V gene has CDR1 SGHNT and CDR2 YYREEE (reference sequence). Unmatched junction bases numbered 9, after V lost 7 bases and J lost 2 bases. The CDR3 spans 15 residues.

The rearrangement uses TRBV19 and TRBJ1-1; 9 bases line up with TRBD1. Trimming removed 9 bases from V and 0 bases from J; junction bases left unmatched: 8. The CDR3 is 15 residues long. In germline, CDR1 is LNHDA, CDR2 SQIVND (reference sequence). This CDR3 reads CASSNYRGLNTEAFF. CDR3 DNA sequence: TGTGCCAGCTCCAATTACAGGGGGCTGAACACTGAAGCTTTCTTT.

The rearrangement links TRBV5-4 to TRBJ2-7, with TRBD2 matching 9 bases. The CDR3 loop spans 15 amino acids. The V segment lost 4 bases and the J segment 5 bases; nucleotides outside the gene matches: 10. Germline CDR1 is SGHNT and CDR2 is YYREEE (reference sequence). The CDR3 reads CASSANSGSVNEQYF. The CDR3 coding sequence is TGTGCCAGCAGCGCCAATAGCGGGAGCGTTAACGAGCAGTACTTC.

V is TRBV28 and J is TRBJ2-4; no definite D call. The CDR3 contains 11 residues. Looked up from germline, CDR1 is MDHEN and CDR2 is SYDVKM. V was cut by 2 bases and J by 12 bases, with 8 bases left in between. CDR3 DNA: TGTGCCAGCAGTTTAAGGTACAGTCAGTACTTC. This codes for CASSLRYSQYF.

V and J are TRBV5-1 and TRBJ1-3; a possible D gene is TRBD1 (5 bases). Germline CDR1 is SGHRS and CDR2 is YFSETQ. V was trimmed by 4 bases and J by 0 bases, leaving 11 bases between them. CDR3 size: 15 residues. CDR3 amino acids: CASSIGASSGNTIYF. The CDR3 coding sequence is TGCGCCAGCAGCATAGGGGCGAGCTCTGGAAACACCATATATTTT.

The chain has TRBV7-3 and TRBJ2-1; D unclear. This CDR3 has 14 residues. V was trimmed by 3 bases and J by 5 bases, leaving 11 bases between them. CDR1 SGHTA and CDR2 FQGTGA come from the germline V gene. CDR3 sequence: CASSLAPSDNEQFF. CDR3 sequence (DNA): TGTGCCAGCAGCTTGGCCCCCTCTGACAATGAGCAGTTCTTC.

The chain uses TRBV6-1 and TRBJ1-1; D is undetermined. This CDR3 spans 12 amino acids. V dropped 7 bases and J dropped 11 bases, with 17 bases sitting between them. CDR1 is MNHNS and CDR2 is SASEGT in the germline V gene. The CDR3 DNA reads TGTGCCAGCATGAGACCGGGAGGCTTCGCTTTCTTT. This sequence encodes CASMRPGGFAFF.

A word on this clone: At one end the junction does not follow the germline gene, possibly because of a read error. The chain uses TRBV6-1 and TRBJ1-5; D gene ambiguous. Germline values: CDR1 MNHNS, CDR2 SASEGT. The length of the CDR3 is 15 residues. The CDR3 DNA is TGTGCCGGCAGTGAACAGACCGGGAGCAATCAGCCCCAGCATTTT. It translates to CAGSEQTGSNQPQHF.

This clone appeared a single time. The chain has TRBV6-5 and TRBJ2-7, with 8 bases fitting TRBD1. The germline V gene encodes CDR1 MNHEY and CDR2 SVGAGI. V shed 4 bases, J shed 6 bases, and the junction held 8 bases outside the gene matches. This CDR3 is built from 14 residues. CDR3 loop: CASSSGGASLEQYF. CDR3 nucleotides: TGTGCCAGCAGTTCAGGGGGCGCATCCCTCGAGCAGTACTTC.

This sequence joins TRBV18 and TRBJ2-5; the D is unclear. V was cut by 5 bases and J by 2 bases, with 6 bases left in between. Germline V gene sequence: CDR1 KGHSH, CDR2 LQKENI. The CDR3 sequence is 12 residues long. The CDR3: CASSAIQETQYF. For the CDR3, the DNA is TGTGCCAGCTCAGCGATACAAGAGACCCAGTACTTC. The whole variable domain, remainder taken from reference TRBV18 and TRBJ2-5, is NAGVMQNPRHLVRRRGQEARLRCSPMKGHSHVYWYRQLPEEGLKFMVYLQKENIIDESGMPKERFSAEFPKEGPSILRIQQVVRGDSAAYFCASSAIQETQYFGPGTRLLVL.

This clone came up once. V gene TRBV4-1 combines with J gene TRBJ2-7; 8 bases are shared with TRBD1. The CDR3 sequence is 16 residues long. The V gene's germline CDR1 is MGHRA and CDR2 YSYEKL. V was pared by 0 bases and J by 7 bases, with 11 bases of the junction left unmatched. For the CDR3, the DNA is TGCGCCAGCAGCCAAGATCGAGGACAGGGTCTGGATGAGCAGTACTTC. Its translation is CASSQDRGQGLDEQYF.

This clone has only a few counts. The CDR3 sequence is CASRGVGTGVHNEQFF. CDR3 coding DNA: TGTGCCAGCAGGGGAGTCGGGACAGGGGTCCACAATGAGCAGTTCTTC. The J gene is TRBJ2-1, the V gene TRBV2; 10 nucleotides line up with TRBD1. The germline gives CDR1 SNHLY, CDR2 FYNNEI. This CDR3 has 16 residues. The ends lost 6 bases at V and 5 bases at J; junction bases unmatched: 10.